What follows are 28 T cell receptor beta chains derived from one specimen sequenced in a study of early T cells in non-severe SARS-CoV-2 infection. TCRdb itself ran the 5' RACE reads through MiXCR, one entry per CDR3 protein. The sample shows 25,000 to 35,000 distinct CDR3 sequences, more than 4.5% of them seen only once. Material: whole blood. Source of these receptors: an adult who was a healthcare worker with PCR-confirmed SARS-CoV-2 infection or an uninfected control (not recorded which).

This clonotype has only a few counts. This rearrangement joins TRBV2 to TRBJ1-2; the D gene is possibly TRBD1 (5 bases). V was pared by 5 bases and J by 7 bases, with 17 bases between. There are 14 residues in the CDR3. Germline values: CDR1 SNHLY, CDR2 FYNNEI. CDR3 amino acids: CASSNIQGGGGYTF. As DNA, the CDR3 is TGTGCCAGCAGTAATATCCAGGGCGGTGGTGGCTACACCTTC.

In its sample, this clonotype was seen many times. The gene calls are TRBV10-3 and TRBJ2-7; D gene uncertain. Trimming cost V 2 bases and J 7 bases, with 12 bases left between them. CDR3 length: 13 amino acids. Germline-derived CDR1 and CDR2 are ENHRY and SYGVKD. CDR3 sequence reads: CAISELMYAEQYV. Here the CDR3 DNA reads TGTGCCATCAGTGAGCTTATGTACGCTGAGCAGTACGTC.

In this sample, this clonotype turned up many times. V gene TRBV14 combines with J gene TRBJ2-4; 7 nucleotides match TRBD2. The V and J ends lost 3 bases and 6 bases, in that order; junction bases with no gene match: 11. This CDR3 spans 16 amino acids. Germline V CDR1 and CDR2: SGHDN, FVKESK. The CDR3 region is CASSQGGGAPGNIQYF. In DNA, the CDR3 is TGTGCCAGCAGCCAGGGGGGGGGAGCCCCGGGAAACATTCAGTACTTC.

This clonotype showed up many times. This chain links TRBV30 with TRBJ2-7; D gene ambiguous. The CDR3 has 15 amino acids. The germline V and J ends were trimmed by 0 bases and 0 bases, with 12 bases remaining between them. Germline V CDR1 and CDR2: GTSNPN, SVGIG (reference sequence). The CDR3 DNA reads as TGTGCCTGGAGTGTATTGGGATCTGGCTCCTACGAGCAGTACGTC. Translating gives CAWSVLGSGSYEQYV.

To note about this clonotype: A read error is possible here, since a much larger clone lies one base away. This chain uses TRBV18 with TRBJ2-7, with TRBD2 identical over 10 bases. Trimming took 6 bases from V and 3 from J; bases not matched to a gene: 11. The CDR3 is 16 residues long. Looked up from germline, CDR1 is KGHSH and CDR2 is LQKENI. This chain's CDR3 is CASSLRTSGLDYEQYF. CDR3 DNA: TGTGCCAGCTCTCTCCGGACTAGCGGTTTGGACTACGAGCAGTACTTC.

This clonotype was recorded a few times. The chain uses TRBV20-1 and TRBJ2-2, with a tentative D call TRBD1 (7 bases). The V end was cut by 1 base, the J end by 3 bases, with 12 bases between. CDR3 length: 15 residues. CDR1 is DFQATT and CDR2 is SNEGSKA in the germline V gene (reference sequence). Here the CDR3 reads CSARAEGAYTGELFF. CDR3 bases: TGCAGTGCTAGAGCGGAGGGGGCGTACACCGGGGAGCTGTTTTTT.

This clonotype was counted many times. The V call is TRBV5-1, the J call TRBJ1-1; 7 positions match TRBD1. In germline, CDR1 is SGHRS, CDR2 YFSETQ. The junction had 10 bases not matched to a gene; V was cut back by 7 bases and J by 4 bases. The CDR3 consists of 14 residues. The CDR3 region is CASADLGTVTEAFF. The CDR3 bases are TGCGCCAGCGCCGACCTGGGGACAGTCACTGAAGCTTTCTTT. The variable domain in full, with the rest retrieved from reference TRBV5-1 and TRBJ1-1, is KAGVTQTPRYLIKTRGQQVTLSCSPISGHRSVSWYQQTPGQGLQFLFEYFSETQRNKGNFPGRFSGRQFSNSRSEMNVSTLELGDSALYLCASADLGTVTEAFFGQGTRLTVV.

This clonotype was found many times. V usage is TRBV20-1 and J usage is TRBJ2-1; TRBD1 might be the D (5 bases). Germline V CDR1 and CDR2: DFQATT, SNEGSKA (reference sequence). This CDR3 contains 11 residues. V lost 8 bases to trimming and J lost 3 bases, with 8 bases between them. The CDR3 protein is CSIQGYNEQFF. For the CDR3, the DNA is TGCAGTATCCAGGGCTACAATGAGCAGTTCTTC.

This clonotype was seen many times. V and J are TRBV2 and TRBJ2-1, with unresolved D. Per the germline V gene, CDR1 is SNHLY and CDR2 is FYNNEI. The ends were cut back, 8 bases at V and 4 bases at J, with 6 bases in the middle. The CDR3 contains 11 residues. The CDR3 DNA sequence: TGTGCCAGCGACTCGTACAATGAGCAGTTCTTC. Encoded protein: CASDSYNEQFF.

The sample holds many counts of this clonotype. J is TRBJ1-2 and V is TRBV30; 10 bases are shared with TRBD1. J was trimmed by 4 bases and V by 7 bases; bases with no gene match: 9. CDR1 is GTSNPN, CDR2 SVGIG, per germline (reference sequence). The CDR3 runs to 14 residues. This CDR3 is CASHGDRGGYGYTF. Here the CDR3 DNA reads TGTGCCTCCCATGGGGACAGGGGTGGCTATGGCTACACCTTC.

Of note for this clonotype: A much bigger clone sits one base away, suggesting this may be a read error. The gene calls are TRBV5-1 and TRBJ2-3; 13 bases align to TRBD2. This CDR3 contains 16 residues. Germline CDR1 reads SGHRS; CDR2 reads YFSETQ. Here the CDR3 DNA reads TGCGCCGGCAGCCCCGGACTAGCGGGAGCGGCAGATACGCAGTATTTT. Translation: CAGSPGLAGAADTQYF.

This clonotype came up many times. This chain joins TRBV7-6 and TRBJ2-1, with D tentatively TRBD1 or TRBD2 (5 bases each). The CDR3 spans 16 residues. The germline gives CDR1 SGHVS, CDR2 FNYEAQ. The V end was cut by 0 bases, the J end by 0 bases, with 9 bases between. The CDR3 protein is CASSLAGPNSYNEQFF. CDR3 DNA sequence: TGTGCCAGCAGCTTAGCGGGACCCAACTCCTACAATGAGCAGTTCTTC.

This clonotype was observed at least ten times. The CDR3 loop is CASSPEGRTSGGEQYF. The CDR3 nucleotides are TGTGCCAGCAGCCCCGAGGGCCGGACTAGCGGAGGGGAGCAGTACTTC. This chain uses TRBV7-9 with TRBJ2-7; 10 bases match TRBD2. J gave up 7 bases and V 5 bases, and 14 bases lay outside the gene matches. Germline lookup yields CDR1 SEHNR and CDR2 FQNEAQ (reference sequence). There are 16 residues in the CDR3.

This clonotype was detected a few times. The V and J genes are TRBV7-8 and TRBJ2-6; D is ambiguous. CDR1 and CDR2 from the germline V gene are SGHVS and FQNEAQ. Trimming cost V 5 bases and J 0 bases, with 17 bases left between them. The length of the CDR3 is 18 residues. CDR3 amino acids: CASSPPEQELSGANVLTF. DNA of the CDR3: TGTGCCAGCAGCCCCCCCGAGCAGGAACTCTCTGGGGCCAACGTCCTGACTTTC.

The gene calls are TRBV10-1 and TRBJ2-3; D unresolved. Trimming removed 0 bases at V and 2 bases at J, with 6 bases between. Germline CDR1 reads WNHNN; CDR2 reads SYGVQD (reference sequence). This CDR3 has 14 residues. The CDR3 spells CASSESLNTDTQYF. CDR3 coding DNA: TGCGCCAGCAGTGAGTCACTTAACACAGATACGCAGTATTTT.

This clonotype showed up many times. The rearrangement joins TRBV12-3 or TRBV12-4 to TRBJ2-7; the match to TRBD2 covers 13 bases. J lost 5 bases, V lost 5 bases, and 6 bases had no gene match. The CDR3 is 15 residues long. CDR3 sequence reads: CASSRTSGSIHEQYF. Here the CDR3 DNA reads TGTGCCAGCAGTAGGACTAGCGGGAGTATCCACGAGCAGTACTTC.

The chain is built from TRBV5-6 and TRBJ2-1; 13 bases are a match to TRBD2. The germline CDR1 and CDR2 sequences are SGHDT and YYEEEE. The V and J ends lost 4 bases and 9 bases, in that order; junction bases with no gene match: 10. The CDR3 consists of 16 residues. DNA for the CDR3: TGTGCCAGCAGCCTGGGACTAGCGGGGCCTTTCAGTGAGCAGTTCTTC. Its protein product is CASSLGLAGPFSEQFF.

This clonotype occurred many times. This chain uses TRBV21-1 with TRBJ2-1; whether TRBD2, the table's D call, matches the DNA was not checked. TRBV21-1 is a listed pseudogene. This CDR3 has 16 residues. This CDR3 is CASSKANSGRKNEQFF. As DNA, the CDR3 is TGTGCCAGCAGCAAAGCGAATAGCGGGAGGAAGAATGAGCAGTTCTTC.

Ten or more counts support this clonotype. CDR3 sequence: CASSQAGHGSSYNEQFF. As DNA, the CDR3 is TGCGCCAGCAGCCAAGCGGGACACGGGAGCTCCTACAATGAGCAGTTCTTC. The chain uses TRBV4-1 and TRBJ2-1; D might be TRBD1 or TRBD2, each matching 6 bases. Germline CDR1 is MGHRA and CDR2 is YSYEKL. With 1 base removed from V and 0 bases from J, the gap between germline ends came to 13 bases. This CDR3 comprises 17 residues.

This clonotype showed up many times. The chain joins TRBV19 to TRBJ2-5; D is perhaps TRBD1 (5 bases). Trimming stripped 0 bases from V and 2 bases from J, with 10 bases between. Per germline, CDR1 LNHDA and CDR2 SQIVND (reference sequence). The CDR3 is 15 residues long. The CDR3 reads CASSIEGRQQETQYF. The CDR3 DNA reads TGTGCCAGTAGTATAGAAGGGCGACAGCAAGAGACCCAGTACTTC.

This clonotype came up a few times. The chain is built from TRBV2 and TRBJ1-1, with D tentatively TRBD1 (5 bases). V lost 3 bases to trimming and J lost 2 bases, with 13 bases between them. The CDR3 totals 15 residues. Germline V gene lookup returns CDR1 SNHLY and CDR2 FYNNEI. Here the CDR3 DNA reads TGTGCCAGCAGTGACCCCGGACACGCTAACACTGAAGCTTTCTTT. Translating gives CASSDPGHANTEAFF. The whole variable domain, filled in from reference TRBV2 and TRBJ1-1, reads EPEVTQTPSHQVTQMGQEVILRCVPISNHLYFYWYRQILGQKVEFLVSFYNNEISEKSEIFDDQFSVERPDGSNFTLKIRSTKLEDSAMYFCASSDPGHANTEAFFGQGTRLTVV.

This clonotype has a handful of counts. The gene calls are TRBV28 and TRBJ1-2; D unclear. Germline-derived CDR1 and CDR2 are MDHEN and SYDVKM. Trimming took 8 bases from V and 8 from J, leaving 18 bases between them. This CDR3 spans 13 amino acids. DNA of the CDR3: TGTGCCAGCCTTCGTAGACGGGGTCTCGGCTACACCTTC. Its protein product is CASLRRRGLGYTF.

This clonotype occurred many times. The chain joins TRBV5-1 to TRBJ2-3, with TRBD2 matching 7 bases. The ends lost 4 bases at V and 2 bases at J; junction bases unmatched: 4. Germline CDR1 is SGHRS and CDR2 is YFSETQ. The CDR3 has 14 residues. The CDR3 loop is CASSIGTTTDTQYF. The CDR3 nucleotides are TGCGCCAGCAGCATCGGGACTACCACAGATACGCAGTATTTT. The variable domain in full, with the rest retrieved from reference TRBV5-1 and TRBJ2-3, is KAGVTQTPRYLIKTRGQQVTLSCSPISGHRSVSWYQQTPGQGLQFLFEYFSETQRNKGNFPGRFSGRQFSNSRSEMNVSTLELGDSALYLCASSIGTTTDTQYFGPGTRLTVL.

In its sample, this clonotype was seen a few times. V is TRBV28 and J is TRBJ1-1; unclear D gene. Trimming took 6 bases from V and 2 from J, leaving 10 bases between them. The germline CDR1 and CDR2 sequences are MDHEN and SYDVKM. The CDR3 contains 13 residues. The CDR3: CASSFSTNTEAFF. CDR3 nucleotides: TGTGCCAGCAGCTTCTCCACAAACACTGAAGCTTTCTTT.

Here the CDR3 reads CAWSTAYEQYF. In DNA, the CDR3 is TGTGCCTGGAGTACAGCCTACGAGCAGTACTTC. V and J are TRBV30 and TRBJ2-7; D unresolved. Germline V CDR1 and CDR2: GTSNPN, SVGIG (reference sequence). This CDR3 has 11 residues. Deletions cut 2 bases from V and 2 bases from J, with 4 bases between.

A word on this clonotype: This clone may be a read error of a much larger clone one base away. V is TRBV24-1 and J is TRBJ2-5; the D is unclear. The germline V gene encodes CDR1 KGHDR and CDR2 SFDVKD. This CDR3 has 12 amino acids. DNA for the CDR3: TGTGCCACCAGTGGGCTCCAAGAGACCCTGTACTTC. It specifies CATSGLQETLYF.

This clonotype has at least ten counts. This chain uses TRBV29-1 with TRBJ2-5; TRBD2 matches 8 bases. V lost 4 bases, J lost 5 bases, and 18 bases stayed unmatched. Germline CDR1 SQVTM, CDR2 ANQGSEA. This CDR3 comprises 17 residues. The CDR3 bases are TGCAGCGTTGCTCGGTCTAGCGGGCGATTGGGAGGGGAGACCCAGTACTTC. This gives the protein CSVARSSGRLGGETQYF.

This clonotype has a count of ten or more. The chain combines TRBV19 with TRBJ1-6, with D tentatively TRBD1 (6 bases). V was trimmed by 5 bases and J by 7 bases, leaving 15 bases between them. CDR3 length: 15 residues. Germline assignment: CDR1 LNHDA and CDR2 SQIVND (reference sequence). CDR3 sequence reads: CASSGVQGANSPLHF. The CDR3 coding sequence is TGTGCCAGTAGTGGTGTACAGGGCGCCAATTCACCCCTCCACTTT.